Listed below are T cell receptor beta chains from one sample, sequenced in a study of blood T cell repertoires in COVID-19. Assay: immunoSEQ multiplex PCR; the TCRdb copy retains only in-frame clones and omits some. The top ten hold about 3.9% of the sample, which has about 350,000 clones, around nine tenths seen once. The sequenced sample was peripheral blood. Receptors were obtained from a woman aged 60-75 years with COVID-19, enrolled during active disease. The conserved cysteine and the conserved F or W are not part of the CDR3 here.

J gene: TRBJ1-5
V gene: TRBV7-2
CDR3 protein: ASSFGHVQPQH

J gene: TRBJ2-7
V gene: TRBV4-2
CDR3 protein: ASSPPTRGYEQY

J gene: TRBJ1-3
V gene: TRBV3-1/TRBV3-2
CDR3 protein: ASSQNVAGEFGNTIY

J gene: TRBJ2-1
V gene: TRBV9
CDR3 protein: ASSVGGTGTPKYNEQF

J gene: TRBJ2-5
V gene: TRBV6-4
CDR3 protein: ASSGEVQETQY

J gene: TRBJ2-6
V gene: TRBV19
CDR3 protein: ASRPLTTVSGANVLT

J gene: TRBJ2-2
V gene: TRBV5-1
CDR3 protein: ASSSGTGGGELF

J gene: TRBJ1-5
V gene: TRBV19
CDR3 protein: ASSNRDRGSNQPQH

J gene: TRBJ1-1
V gene: TRBV6-2/TRBV6-3
CDR3 protein: ASSFHRSNTEAF

J gene: TRBJ1-4
V gene: TRBV18
CDR3 protein: ASSQGVLNEKLF

J gene: TRBJ2-5
V gene: TRBV12-3/TRBV12-4
CDR3 protein: ASSSRVETQY

J gene: TRBJ2-1
V gene: TRBV9
CDR3 protein: ASSARDRAYNEQF

J gene: TRBJ2-4
V gene: TRBV4-1
CDR3 protein: ASSQIGTGDKNIQY

J gene: TRBJ2-7
V gene: TRBV12-3/TRBV12-4
CDR3 protein: ASSRTGTYEQY

J gene: TRBJ2-7
V gene: TRBV28
CDR3 protein: ASSLGQGGYEQY

J gene: TRBJ1-3
V gene: TRBV27
CDR3 protein: ASSTTSSGNTIY

J gene: TRBJ2-2
V gene: TRBV7-9
CDR3 protein: ASSIRGGRGTGELF

J gene: TRBJ2-5
V gene: TRBV27
CDR3 protein: ASSLESAATRQETQY

J gene: TRBJ2-3
V gene: TRBV2
CDR3 protein: ASSNGGFTTDTQY

J gene: TRBJ2-2
V gene: TRBV2
CDR3 protein: ASSWDRLNTGELF

J gene: TRBJ2-5
V gene: TRBV18
CDR3 protein: ASSPLLAGGPKETQY

J gene: TRBJ1-3
V gene: TRBV28
CDR3 protein: ASSFLQGRRQGDSGNTIY

J gene: TRBJ1-1
V gene: TRBV18
CDR3 protein: ASSGGGTSEAF

J gene: TRBJ2-7
V gene: TRBV5-1
CDR3 protein: ASSGRDSPGGQY